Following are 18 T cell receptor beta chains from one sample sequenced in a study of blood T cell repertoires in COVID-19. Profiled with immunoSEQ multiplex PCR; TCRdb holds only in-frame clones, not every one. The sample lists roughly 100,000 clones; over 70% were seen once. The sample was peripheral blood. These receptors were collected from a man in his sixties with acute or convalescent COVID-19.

In DNA, the CDR3 is TGTGCCAGCAGCTCCGGGACAGGGGTATCACCCCTCCACTTT. Its translation is CASSSGTGVSPLHF. V usage is TRBV27 and J usage is TRBJ1-6, with 10 bases matching TRBD1. The germline CDR1 and CDR2 sequences are MNHEY and SMNVEV (reference sequence). The CDR3 is 14 amino acids. V dropped 6 bases and J dropped 10; count of bases not matched to a gene: 6.

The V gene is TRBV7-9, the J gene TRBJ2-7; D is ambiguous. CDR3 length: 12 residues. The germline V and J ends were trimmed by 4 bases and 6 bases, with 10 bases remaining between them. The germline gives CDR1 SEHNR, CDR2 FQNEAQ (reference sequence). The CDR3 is CASSSPRSEQYV. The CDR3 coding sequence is TGTGCCAGCAGCTCTCCTAGAAGCGAGCAGTACGTC.

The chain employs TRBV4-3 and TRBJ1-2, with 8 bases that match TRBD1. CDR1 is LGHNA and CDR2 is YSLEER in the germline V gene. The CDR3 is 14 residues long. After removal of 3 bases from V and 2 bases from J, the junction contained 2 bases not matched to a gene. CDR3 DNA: TGCGCCAGCAGCCAGGGGACAGGCAACTATGGCTACACCTTC. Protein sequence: CASSQGTGNYGYTF.

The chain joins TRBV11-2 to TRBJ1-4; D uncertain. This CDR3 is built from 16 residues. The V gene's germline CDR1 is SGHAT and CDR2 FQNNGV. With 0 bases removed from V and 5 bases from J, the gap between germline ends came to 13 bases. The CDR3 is CASSLDHFGINEKLFF. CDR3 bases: TGTGCCAGCAGCTTAGACCACTTCGGTATCAATGAAAAACTGTTTTTT.

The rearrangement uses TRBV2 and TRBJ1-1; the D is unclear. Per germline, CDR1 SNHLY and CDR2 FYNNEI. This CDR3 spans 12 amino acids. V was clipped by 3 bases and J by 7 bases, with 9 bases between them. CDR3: CASSEGFYEAFF. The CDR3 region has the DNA TGTGCCAGCAGTGAGGGCTTCTATGAAGCTTTCTTT.

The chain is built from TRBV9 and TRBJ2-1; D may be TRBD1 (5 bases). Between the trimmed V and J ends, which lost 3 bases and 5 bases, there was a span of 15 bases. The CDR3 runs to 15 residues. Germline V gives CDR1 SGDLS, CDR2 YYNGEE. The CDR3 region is CASSAVRGRDNEQFF. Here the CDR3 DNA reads TGTGCCAGCAGCGCTGTTAGGGGTCGGGACAATGAGCAGTTCTTC. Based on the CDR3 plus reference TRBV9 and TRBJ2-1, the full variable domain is DSGVTQTPKHLITATGQRVTLRCSPRSGDLSVYWYQQSLDQGLQFLIQYYNGEERAKGNILERFSAQQFPDLHSELNLSSLELGDSALYFCASSAVRGRDNEQFFGPGTRLTVL.

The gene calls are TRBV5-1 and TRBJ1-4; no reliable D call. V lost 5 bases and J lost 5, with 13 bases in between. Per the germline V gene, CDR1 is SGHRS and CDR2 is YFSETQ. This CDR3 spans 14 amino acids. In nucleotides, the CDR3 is TGCGCCAGCAGATCTGACTCTCTCAATGAAAAACTGTTTTTT. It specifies CASRSDSLNEKLFF.

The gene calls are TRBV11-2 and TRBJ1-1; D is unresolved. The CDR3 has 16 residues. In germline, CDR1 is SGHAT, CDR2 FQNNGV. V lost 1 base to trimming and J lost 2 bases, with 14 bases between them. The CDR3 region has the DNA TGTGCCAGCAGCTTAGCGTTTTCATCCCTAAACACTGAAGCTTTCTTT. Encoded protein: CASSLAFSSLNTEAFF.

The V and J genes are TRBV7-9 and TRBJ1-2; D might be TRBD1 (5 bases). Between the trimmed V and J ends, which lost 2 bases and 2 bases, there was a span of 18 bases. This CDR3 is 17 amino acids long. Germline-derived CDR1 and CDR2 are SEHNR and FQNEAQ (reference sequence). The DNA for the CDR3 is TGTGCCAGCAGCTTACTGCTTTCGGAGGGGACGAACTATGGCTACACCTTC. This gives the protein CASSLLLSEGTNYGYTF.

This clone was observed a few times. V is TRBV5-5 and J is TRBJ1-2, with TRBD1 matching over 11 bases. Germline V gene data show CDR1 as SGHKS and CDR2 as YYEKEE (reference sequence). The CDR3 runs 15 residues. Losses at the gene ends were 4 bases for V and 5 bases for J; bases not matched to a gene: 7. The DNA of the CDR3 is TGTGCCAGCAGCCCCGGACAGGGGGCCTTTTATGGCTACACCTTC. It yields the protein CASSPGQGAFYGYTF. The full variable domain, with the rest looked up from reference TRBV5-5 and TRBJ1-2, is DAGVTQSPTHLIKTRGQQVTLRCSPISGHKSVSWYQQVLGQGPQFIFQYYEKEERGRGNFPDRFSARQFPNYSSELNVNALLLGDSALYLCASSPGQGAFYGYTFGSGTRLTVV.

CDR3: CASSSDIDRARGYTF. Written as DNA, the CDR3 is TGTGCCAGCAGCTCAGATATCGACAGGGCCCGGGGCTACACCTTC. The chain recombines TRBV9 with TRBJ1-2; 7 bases match TRBD1. Germline-derived CDR1 and CDR2 are SGDLS and YYNGEE. CDR3 length: 15 residues. J lost 8 bases, V lost 4 bases, and 14 bases had no gene match.

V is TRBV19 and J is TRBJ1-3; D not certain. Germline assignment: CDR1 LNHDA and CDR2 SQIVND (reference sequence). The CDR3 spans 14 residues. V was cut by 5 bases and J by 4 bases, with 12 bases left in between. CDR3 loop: CASSLRGAGNTIYF. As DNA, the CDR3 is TGTGCCAGTAGTCTCCGGGGAGCAGGAAACACCATATATTTT.

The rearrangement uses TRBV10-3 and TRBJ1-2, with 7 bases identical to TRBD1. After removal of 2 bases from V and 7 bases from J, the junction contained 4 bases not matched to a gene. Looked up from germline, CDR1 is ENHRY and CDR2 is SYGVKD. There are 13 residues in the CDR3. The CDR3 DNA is TGTGCCATCAGTGAGCCGACAGGGCCTGGCTACACCTTC. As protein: CAISEPTGPGYTF.

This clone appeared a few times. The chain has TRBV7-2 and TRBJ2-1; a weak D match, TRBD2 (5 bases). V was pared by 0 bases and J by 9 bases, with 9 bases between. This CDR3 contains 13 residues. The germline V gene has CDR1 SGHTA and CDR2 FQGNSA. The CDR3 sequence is CASSLAGVVEQFF. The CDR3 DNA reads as TGTGCCAGCAGCTTAGCGGGAGTGGTTGAGCAGTTCTTC. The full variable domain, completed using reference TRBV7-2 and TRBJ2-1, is GAGVSQSPSNKVTEKGKDVELRCDPISGHTALYWYRQSLGQGLEFLIYFQGNSAPDKSGLPSDRFSAERTGGSVSTLTIQRTQQEDSAVYLCASSLAGVVEQFFGPGTRLTVL.

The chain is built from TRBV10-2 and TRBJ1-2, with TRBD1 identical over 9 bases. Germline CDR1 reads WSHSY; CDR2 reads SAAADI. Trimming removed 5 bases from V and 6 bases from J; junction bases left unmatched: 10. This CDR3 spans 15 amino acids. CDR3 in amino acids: CASSMGQGVGDGYTF. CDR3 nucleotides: TGCGCCAGCAGTATGGGACAGGGAGTCGGAGATGGCTACACCTTC.

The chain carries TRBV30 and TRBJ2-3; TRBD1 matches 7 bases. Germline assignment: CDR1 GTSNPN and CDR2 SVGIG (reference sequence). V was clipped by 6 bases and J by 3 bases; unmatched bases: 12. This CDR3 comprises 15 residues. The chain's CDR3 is CACRDRGRGTDTQYF. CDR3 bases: TGTGCCTGCCGAGACCGTGGCAGGGGGACAGATACGCAGTATTTT.

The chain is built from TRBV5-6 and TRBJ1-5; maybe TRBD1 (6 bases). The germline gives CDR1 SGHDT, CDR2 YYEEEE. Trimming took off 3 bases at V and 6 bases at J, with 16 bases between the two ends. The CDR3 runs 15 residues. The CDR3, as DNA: TGTGCCAGCAGCTCACTTCGGGGGGCAGGTCAGCCCCAGCATTTT. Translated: CASSSLRGAGQPQHF.

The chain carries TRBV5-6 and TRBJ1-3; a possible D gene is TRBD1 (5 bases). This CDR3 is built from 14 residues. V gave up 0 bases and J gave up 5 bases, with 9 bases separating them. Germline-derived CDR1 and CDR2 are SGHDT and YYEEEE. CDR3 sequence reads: CASSLGTRRNTIYF. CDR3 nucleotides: TGTGCCAGCAGCTTGGGGACAAGGCGAAACACCATATATTTT.